The 21 T cell receptor beta chains presented below share a single source sample, sequenced in a study of cytotoxic CD8 clonotypes in ibrutinib-treated CLL. Only in-frame clones appear in the TCRdb table, and some are missing; sequencing was by immunoSEQ multiplex PCR. The sample lists about 130,000 clones, around 84% occurring once. The starting material was PBMCs, obtained after 24 months of ibrutinib treatment. Receptors were obtained from a human donor with chronic lymphocytic leukemia.

The chain uses TRBV11-2 and TRBJ2-7; D possibly uses TRBD1 or TRBD2 (6 bases each). This CDR3 contains 15 residues. Germline V gene sequence: CDR1 SGHAT, CDR2 FQNNGV. The V end lost 3 bases, the J end lost 2 bases, and 14 bases lay between the germline ends. This chain's CDR3 is CASSFGSGGPYEQYF. Here the CDR3 DNA reads TGTGCCAGCAGCTTCGGGTCCGGGGGCCCCTACGAGCAGTACTTC.

The chain employs TRBV5-1 and TRBJ2-7; weak D call: TRBD1 (5 bases). The germline gives CDR1 SGHRS, CDR2 YFSETQ. Trimming took off 0 bases at V and 3 bases at J, with 10 bases between the two ends. The CDR3 is made up of 14 amino acids. In DNA form, the CDR3 reads TGCGCCAGCAGCTTGGGCAGGGCGGTCTACGAGCAGTACTTC. Translating gives CASSLGRAVYEQYF.

The V call is TRBV4-3, the J call TRBJ2-7; 8 bases align to TRBD1. CDR3 size: 16 residues. The V gene's germline CDR1 is LGHNA and CDR2 YSLEER. The J segment lost 0 bases and the V segment lost 4 bases, leaving 8 bases of the junction unmatched. CDR3 sequence (DNA): TGCGCCAGCAGCCGTCGGACAGGGCCAAGCTCCTACGAGCAGTACTTC. This sequence encodes CASSRRTGPSSYEQYF.

This clone was seen at least ten times. V usage is TRBV7-2 and J usage is TRBJ1-2; 7 bases are a match to TRBD1. The junction had 5 bases not matched to a gene; V was cut back by 2 bases and J by 8 bases. The CDR3 sequence is 13 residues long. Germline loops: CDR1 SGHTA, CDR2 FQGNSA. CDR3 DNA sequence: TGTGCCAGCAGCTTATCTCAGGGGGTCGGCTACACCTTC. This translates into CASSLSQGVGYTF.

V gene TRBV5-4 combines with J gene TRBJ2-2; possible D gene TRBD1, 5 bases. With 0 bases removed from V and 6 bases from J, the gap between germline ends came to 15 bases. CDR3 size: 16 residues. Germline CDR1 reads SGHNT; CDR2 reads YYREEE (reference sequence). The CDR3 spells CASSLGRTQLAGELFF. DNA of the CDR3: TGTGCCAGCAGCTTGGGACGGACACAGCTCGCCGGGGAGCTGTTTTTT.

The chain couples TRBV10-2 to TRBJ1-5, with 12 bases aligning to TRBD1. The CDR3 runs 16 residues. Germline CDR1 WSHSY, CDR2 SAAADI. The junction had 7 bases not matched to a gene; V was cut back by 5 bases and J by 5 bases. In DNA form, the CDR3 reads TGCGCCAGCAGTAGAACCGGGACAGGGGGCGATCAGCCCCAGCATTTT. It codes for CASSRTGTGGDQPQHF.

With regard to this clone: Other nucleotide sequences in the sample specify the same CDR3. The V gene is TRBV18, the J gene TRBJ1-5; D remains unclear. There are 13 residues in the CDR3. Germline CDR1 reads KGHSH; CDR2 reads LQKENI. The V gene lost 1 base and the J gene lost 4 bases, with 5 bases spanning the gap. The CDR3 DNA follows: TGTGCCAGCTCACCACAGGGTAATCAGCCCCAGCATTTT. This encodes CASSPQGNQPQHF.

The V gene is TRBV7-2, the J gene TRBJ2-5, with 8 bases identical to TRBD2. The V and J ends lost 5 bases and 9 bases, in that order; junction bases with no gene match: 14. This CDR3 comprises 15 residues. Germline V gene sequence: CDR1 SGHTA, CDR2 FQGNSA. The CDR3, as DNA: TGTGCCAGCAGCCTCCCCCGCGGGGGGCCGACACCCCAGTACTTC. Translating gives CASSLPRGGPTPQYF.

J is TRBJ2-2 and V is TRBV11-2; the match to TRBD2 covers 7 bases. This CDR3 spans 16 amino acids. In germline, CDR1 is SGHAT, CDR2 FQNNGV. V shed 0 bases and J 2 bases; nucleotides not matched to a gene: 3. The CDR3 protein is CASSLEWGLNTGELFF. In DNA, the CDR3 is TGTGCCAGCAGCTTAGAGTGGGGACTAAACACCGGGGAGCTGTTTTTT. The full variable domain, rest sourced from reference TRBV11-2 and TRBJ2-2, is EAGVAQSPRYKIIEKRQSVAFWCNPISGHATLYWYQQILGQGPKLLIQFQNNGVVDDSQLPKDRFSAERLKGVDSTLKIQPAKLEDSAVYLCASSLEWGLNTGELFFGEGSRLTVL.

This rearrangement joins TRBV4-3 to TRBJ1-5; 7 positions match TRBD1. Germline V gene lookup returns CDR1 LGHNA and CDR2 YSLEER. The CDR3 has 14 residues. J lost 9 bases, V lost 1 base, and 6 bases had no gene match. The CDR3 is CASSQGTGAVPQHF. CDR3 bases: TGCGCCAGCAGCCAAGGGACAGGTGCTGTGCCCCAGCATTTT.

The chain links TRBV5-6 to TRBJ2-1, with D perhaps matching TRBD2 (6 bases). Germline V gene lookup returns CDR1 SGHDT and CDR2 YYEEEE. Trimming pared 3 bases from V and 9 bases from J, leaving 16 bases between. CDR3 length equals 14 residues. CDR3 in DNA: TGTGCCAGCAGCTCGCCTACTAGCTCCCCTGAGCAGTTCTTC. Its translation: CASSSPTSSPEQFF.

This clone was seen more than once but under ten times. The rearrangement joins TRBV10-3 to TRBJ1-6; 10 positions agree with TRBD1. The CDR3 is made up of 18 amino acids. The J segment lost 8 bases and the V segment lost 4 bases, leaving 14 bases of the junction unmatched. The germline V gene has CDR1 ENHRY and CDR2 SYGVKD. The CDR3 coding sequence is TGTGCCATCAGTGGCCGGGACAGGGGCGGTTTTATCGATTCACCCCTCCACTTT. It is translated as CAISGRDRGGFIDSPLHF.

The rearrangement joins TRBV30 to TRBJ2-3; a weak D match, TRBD2 (5 bases). This CDR3 contains 13 residues. Looked up from germline, CDR1 is GTSNPN and CDR2 is SVGIG (reference sequence). The V end lost 0 bases, the J end lost 5 bases, and 9 bases lay between the germline ends. CDR3 in DNA: TGTGCCTGGAGTGTAAACAGCGGAGATACGCAGTATTTT. Encoded protein: CAWSVNSGDTQYF.

The rearrangement joins TRBV5-1 to TRBJ2-7, with D perhaps matching TRBD1 or TRBD2 (6 bases each). Germline CDR1 reads SGHRS; CDR2 reads YFSETQ. Trimming cost V 0 bases and J 6 bases, with 10 bases left between them. CDR3 length equals 13 residues. The CDR3 bases are TGCGCCAGCAGCTTGGTCCGGGGGCGCGAGCAGTACTTC. This sequence encodes CASSLVRGREQYF.

The rearrangement joins TRBV25-1 to TRBJ2-2; D perhaps matches TRBD2 (6 bases). Trimming took off 3 bases at V and 1 base at J, with 9 bases between the two ends. The germline CDR1 and CDR2 sequences are MGHDK and SYGVNS. The length of the CDR3 is 15 residues. The CDR3 protein is CASSDGSGNTGELFF. Here the CDR3 DNA reads TGTGCCAGCAGTGATGGTAGCGGGAACACCGGGGAGCTGTTTTTT.

This chain connects TRBV2 to TRBJ1-2, with 9 bases identical to TRBD1. V lost 7 bases, J lost 4 bases, and 7 bases stayed unmatched. Germline V gives CDR1 SNHLY, CDR2 FYNNEI. The CDR3 runs to 14 residues. CDR3: CASIRDRDLYGYTF. The CDR3 DNA reads TGTGCCAGCATCCGGGACAGGGACCTCTATGGCTACACCTTC.

The chain carries TRBV19 and TRBJ2-7; 7 positions match TRBD1. The length of the CDR3 is 14 residues. With 4 bases clipped from V and 4 bases from J, the junction kept 7 bases outside the gene matches. Germline V CDR1 and CDR2: LNHDA, SQIVND (reference sequence). The chain's CDR3 is CASSTKGTEYEQYF. The CDR3 DNA reads as TGTGCCAGTAGTACAAAGGGGACAGAATACGAGCAGTACTTC.

The genes are TRBV2 and TRBJ1-2; TRBD1 matches at 8 bases. The CDR3 sequence is 15 residues long. Trimming removed 2 bases from V and 7 bases from J; junction bases left unmatched: 9. Germline assignment: CDR1 SNHLY and CDR2 FYNNEI. The CDR3 region has the DNA TGTGCCAGCAGTGAATCGGGCCCGGACAGGGCTGGCTACACCTTC. It translates to CASSESGPDRAGYTF. The entire variable domain, with the rest obtained from reference TRBV2 and TRBJ1-2, is as follows: EPEVTQTPSHQVTQMGQEVILRCVPISNHLYFYWYRQILGQKVEFLVSFYNNEISEKSEIFDDQFSVERPDGSNFTLKIRSTKLEDSAMYFCASSESGPDRAGYTFGSGTRLTVV.

The V gene is TRBV11-2, the J gene TRBJ1-1, with D possibly being TRBD1 (5 bases). CDR1 and CDR2 (germline): SGHAT, FQNNGV. This CDR3 is built from 14 residues. The V end lost 5 bases, the J end lost 4 bases, and 14 bases lay between the germline ends. The CDR3 is CASSLRWGGTEAFF. The DNA of the CDR3 is TGTGCCAGCAGCCTTAGGTGGGGCGGCACTGAAGCTTTCTTT.

J is TRBJ1-1 and V is TRBV4-2, with 7 bases fitting TRBD1. The CDR3 totals 12 residues. The germline CDR1 and CDR2 sequences are LGHNA and YNFKEQ. The V gene end was trimmed by 10 bases and the J gene end by 8 bases; junction bases not matched to a gene: 10. The CDR3 spells CATMTEGAEAFF. DNA of the CDR3: TGTGCCACTATGACAGAGGGGGCGGAAGCTTTCTTT.

The chain uses TRBV18 and TRBJ2-7, with D maybe TRBD1 (5 bases). V lost 3 bases to trimming and J lost 0 bases, with 12 bases between them. Germline loops: CDR1 KGHSH, CDR2 LQKENI. The CDR3 sequence is 15 residues long. CDR3 in DNA: TGTGCCAGCTCACCGGGGCTGCAAAGCTCCTACGAGCAGTACTTC. Protein: CASSPGLQSSYEQYF.